The rows below give T cell receptor beta chains drawn from one sample of a study of blood T cell repertoires in COVID-19. The protocol was immunoSEQ multiplex PCR, while the TCRdb copy is restricted to in-frame clones and leaves out a portion. The table has about 77,000 clones, around 70% seen once. The sample comprised peripheral blood. These receptor sequences come from a man aged 55 to 69 with acute or convalescent COVID-19. Each CDR3 is given without its conserved first and last residue. The order of the fields is CDR3 protein, V gene, J gene, clone size. Clone size is shown for a subset of rows, as once, few, many or a class of expanded clone.

cdr3_aa: ASSQDITDNEKLF
v_call: TRBV4-1
j_call: TRBJ1-4
clone_size: NA

cdr3_aa: ASSAYLLAGGPSPQF
v_call: TRBV19
j_call: TRBJ2-1
clone_size: NA

cdr3_aa: SVIVQGLEKLF
v_call: TRBV29-1
j_call: TRBJ1-4
clone_size: NA

cdr3_aa: ASGLVRDGRLSYNEQF
v_call: TRBV12-5
j_call: TRBJ2-1
clone_size: NA

cdr3_aa: ASSIDRDSDDEQF
v_call: TRBV19
j_call: TRBJ2-1
clone_size: NA

cdr3_aa: ASMTPGLAGTDTQY
v_call: TRBV2
j_call: TRBJ2-3
clone_size: once

cdr3_aa: ASSNRYEQY
v_call: TRBV12-3/TRBV12-4
j_call: TRBJ2-7
clone_size: NA

cdr3_aa: ATSRPLSLDEQY
v_call: TRBV15
j_call: TRBJ2-7
clone_size: NA

cdr3_aa: ASSPGQERISGNTIY
v_call: TRBV18
j_call: TRBJ1-3
clone_size: once

cdr3_aa: ASSLVVGVSYPEQF
v_call: TRBV5-1
j_call: TRBJ2-1
clone_size: NA

cdr3_aa: ASSPAAGGSYEQY
v_call: TRBV18
j_call: TRBJ2-7
clone_size: once

cdr3_aa: ATSGGGDQETQY
v_call: TRBV15
j_call: TRBJ2-5
clone_size: few

cdr3_aa: ASSQGTENNSPLH
v_call: TRBV6-5
j_call: TRBJ1-6
clone_size: NA

cdr3_aa: ASSPGERGPHLAGELF
v_call: TRBV2
j_call: TRBJ2-2
clone_size: many

cdr3_aa: ASSQEDRNTGELF
v_call: TRBV4-2
j_call: TRBJ2-2
clone_size: NA

cdr3_aa: ASRTGGNEKLF
v_call: TRBV19
j_call: TRBJ1-4
clone_size: once

cdr3_aa: ASSLDRFDGANVLT
v_call: TRBV7-8
j_call: TRBJ2-6
clone_size: NA

cdr3_aa: ASSPQAPFEAF
v_call: TRBV7-2
j_call: TRBJ1-1
clone_size: NA

cdr3_aa: ASSEAGREALTDTQY
v_call: TRBV2
j_call: TRBJ2-3
clone_size: NA

cdr3_aa: ASRYHRGLTEAF
v_call: TRBV11-2
j_call: TRBJ1-1
clone_size: many

cdr3_aa: AISDGQGGNEQF
v_call: TRBV10-3
j_call: TRBJ2-1
clone_size: NA

cdr3_aa: ASSDHTSGTGFLSEQF
v_call: TRBV4-1
j_call: TRBJ2-1
clone_size: NA

cdr3_aa: ASSDRQGAGETQY
v_call: TRBV6-1
j_call: TRBJ2-5
clone_size: NA

cdr3_aa: SASKADSTDTQY
v_call: TRBV20-1
j_call: TRBJ2-3
clone_size: NA

cdr3_aa: ASSLTGGENTGELF
v_call: TRBV5-5
j_call: TRBJ2-2
clone_size: few

cdr3_aa: ASSSTGAQETQY
v_call: TRBV23-1
j_call: TRBJ2-5
clone_size: many

cdr3_aa: ASSKDAYGDTQY
v_call: TRBV7-9
j_call: TRBJ2-3
clone_size: NA

cdr3_aa: ASSHLSTGSNEKLF
v_call: TRBV3-1/TRBV3-2
j_call: TRBJ1-4
clone_size: many

cdr3_aa: ASSSIEASIQY
v_call: TRBV19
j_call: TRBJ2-4
clone_size: NA

cdr3_aa: ASGLATGFSYNEQF
v_call: TRBV12-5
j_call: TRBJ2-1
clone_size: NA

cdr3_aa: AWRGQASLF
v_call: TRBV30
j_call: TRBJ1-4
clone_size: NA

cdr3_aa: ASSQQTGGPEQF
v_call: TRBV3-1/TRBV3-2
j_call: TRBJ2-1
clone_size: NA

cdr3_aa: ASSRTGPSYEQY
v_call: TRBV28
j_call: TRBJ2-7
clone_size: NA

cdr3_aa: ASSLKIQPDSPLH
v_call: TRBV5-1
j_call: TRBJ1-6
clone_size: NA

cdr3_aa: ASGGNSPLH
v_call: TRBV6-5
j_call: TRBJ1-6
clone_size: NA

cdr3_aa: ASTRGGGYNEQF
v_call: TRBV11-2
j_call: TRBJ2-1
clone_size: NA

cdr3_aa: ASSDRGEVTEAF
v_call: TRBV5-1
j_call: TRBJ1-1
clone_size: NA

cdr3_aa: ASRLNRGLSGNTIY
v_call: TRBV7-8
j_call: TRBJ1-3
clone_size: NA

cdr3_aa: ASRRTEDNEQF
v_call: TRBV6-5
j_call: TRBJ2-1
clone_size: once

cdr3_aa: ASSRNGGSSTDTQY
v_call: TRBV4-1
j_call: TRBJ2-3
clone_size: NA

cdr3_aa: ASSVGTGGIDGSKNIQY
v_call: TRBV2
j_call: TRBJ2-4
clone_size: once

cdr3_aa: ASSSRLSVNEQF
v_call: TRBV6-2/TRBV6-3
j_call: TRBJ2-1
clone_size: NA

cdr3_aa: ASSFTTGAGGELF
v_call: TRBV5-1
j_call: TRBJ2-2
clone_size: NA

cdr3_aa: ASSRDRSFQTQY
v_call: TRBV5-1
j_call: TRBJ2-5
clone_size: NA

cdr3_aa: ASSPRNTATNEKLF
v_call: TRBV5-8
j_call: TRBJ1-4
clone_size: NA

cdr3_aa: ASSLGQADEKLF
v_call: TRBV5-8
j_call: TRBJ1-4
clone_size: NA

cdr3_aa: ASSDPYNEQF
v_call: TRBV30
j_call: TRBJ2-1
clone_size: NA

cdr3_aa: ASSSSTSGIGDEQF
v_call: TRBV5-1
j_call: TRBJ2-1
clone_size: few

cdr3_aa: ASSSGQGDWRNSPLH
v_call: TRBV5-5
j_call: TRBJ1-6
clone_size: once

cdr3_aa: ASSQGVGGEKLF
v_call: TRBV3-1/TRBV3-2
j_call: TRBJ1-4
clone_size: NA

cdr3_aa: ASSERGGTGSMNTEAF
v_call: TRBV6-1
j_call: TRBJ1-1
clone_size: few

cdr3_aa: ASSRGFTDTQY
v_call: TRBV6-5
j_call: TRBJ2-3
clone_size: NA

cdr3_aa: ASSPGDTIY
v_call: TRBV3-1/TRBV3-2
j_call: TRBJ1-3
clone_size: few

cdr3_aa: ASSVRGTGGTGELF
v_call: TRBV19
j_call: TRBJ2-2
clone_size: NA